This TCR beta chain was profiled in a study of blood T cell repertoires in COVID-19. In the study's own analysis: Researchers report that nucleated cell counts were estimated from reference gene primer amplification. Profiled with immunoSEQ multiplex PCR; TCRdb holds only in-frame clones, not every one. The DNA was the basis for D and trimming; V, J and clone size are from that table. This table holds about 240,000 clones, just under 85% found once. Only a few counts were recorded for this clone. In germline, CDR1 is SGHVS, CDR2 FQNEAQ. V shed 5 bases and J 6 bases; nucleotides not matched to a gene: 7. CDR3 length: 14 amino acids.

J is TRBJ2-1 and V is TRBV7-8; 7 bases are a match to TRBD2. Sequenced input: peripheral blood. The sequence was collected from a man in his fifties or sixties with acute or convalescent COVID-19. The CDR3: CASSRLALGNEQFF. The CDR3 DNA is TGTGCCAGCAGCCGACTAGCCCTTGGCAATGAGCAGTTCTTC.